This T cell receptor beta chain was recorded in a study of T cells after posttransplantation cyclophosphamide. Only in-frame clones appear in the TCRdb table, and some are missing; sequencing was by immunoSEQ multiplex PCR. The data list 41,000 or so clones, none observed once; 5.5% to 6% falls to the top ten. The V segment lost 3 bases and the J segment 2 bases; nucleotides outside the gene matches: 3. The germline CDR1 and CDR2 sequences are SGHAT and FQNNGV. This CDR3 contains 16 residues. Overall study results and limits: Blood and skin or GI T cell repertoires showed limited TRB overlap. Recipient CMV seropositivity and CMV reactivation strongly tracked TRB clonality. Later blood repertoires were often dominated by clones from the donor CD8+ memory compartment.

Concerning this clone: What it binds is unknown.

Peripheral blood was collected from the related graft donor on the marrow donation day. The chain recombines TRBV11-2 with TRBJ2-2; 10 bases agree with TRBD2. The sequencing input was PBMCs. This sequence originates from a man aged 30 to 39 in good health and a related stem cell transplant donor. The CDR3 DNA reads as TGTGCCAGCAGCTTTAGGACTAGCGGAAACACCGGGGAGCTGTTTTTT. Translation: CASSFRTSGNTGELFF.